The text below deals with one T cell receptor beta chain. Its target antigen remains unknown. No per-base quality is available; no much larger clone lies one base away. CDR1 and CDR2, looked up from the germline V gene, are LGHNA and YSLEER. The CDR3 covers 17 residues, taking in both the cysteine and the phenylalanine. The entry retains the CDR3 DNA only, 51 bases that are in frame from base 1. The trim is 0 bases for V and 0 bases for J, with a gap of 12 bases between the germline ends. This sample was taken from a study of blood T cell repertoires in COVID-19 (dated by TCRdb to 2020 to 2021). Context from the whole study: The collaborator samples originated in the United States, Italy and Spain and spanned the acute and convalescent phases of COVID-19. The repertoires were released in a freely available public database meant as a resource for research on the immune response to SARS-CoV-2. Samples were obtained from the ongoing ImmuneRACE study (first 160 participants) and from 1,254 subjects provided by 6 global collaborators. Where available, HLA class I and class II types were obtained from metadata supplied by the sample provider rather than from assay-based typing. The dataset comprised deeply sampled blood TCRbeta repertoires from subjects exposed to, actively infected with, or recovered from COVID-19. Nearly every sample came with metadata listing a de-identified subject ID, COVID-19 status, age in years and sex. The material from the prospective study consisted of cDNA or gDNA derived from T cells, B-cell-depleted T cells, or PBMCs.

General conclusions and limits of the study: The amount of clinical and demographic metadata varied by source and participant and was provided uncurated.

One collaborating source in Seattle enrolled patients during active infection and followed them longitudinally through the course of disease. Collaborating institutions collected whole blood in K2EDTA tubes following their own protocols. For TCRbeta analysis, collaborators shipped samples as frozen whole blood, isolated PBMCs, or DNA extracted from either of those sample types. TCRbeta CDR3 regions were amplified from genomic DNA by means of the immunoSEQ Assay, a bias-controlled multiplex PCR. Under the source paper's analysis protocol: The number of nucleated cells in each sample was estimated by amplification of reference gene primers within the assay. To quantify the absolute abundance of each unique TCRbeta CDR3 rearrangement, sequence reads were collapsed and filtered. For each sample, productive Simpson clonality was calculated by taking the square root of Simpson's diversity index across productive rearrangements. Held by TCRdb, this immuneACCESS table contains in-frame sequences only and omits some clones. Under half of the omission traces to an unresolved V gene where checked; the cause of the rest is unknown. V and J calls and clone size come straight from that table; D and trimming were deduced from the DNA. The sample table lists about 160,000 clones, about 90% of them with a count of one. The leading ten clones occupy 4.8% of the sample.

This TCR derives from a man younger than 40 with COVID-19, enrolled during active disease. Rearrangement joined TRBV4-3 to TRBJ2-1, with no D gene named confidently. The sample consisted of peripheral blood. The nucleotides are TGCGCCAGCAGCCAAGATGATACGAGAGCCTCCTACAATGAGCAGTTCTTC. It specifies CASSQDDTRASYNEQFF.